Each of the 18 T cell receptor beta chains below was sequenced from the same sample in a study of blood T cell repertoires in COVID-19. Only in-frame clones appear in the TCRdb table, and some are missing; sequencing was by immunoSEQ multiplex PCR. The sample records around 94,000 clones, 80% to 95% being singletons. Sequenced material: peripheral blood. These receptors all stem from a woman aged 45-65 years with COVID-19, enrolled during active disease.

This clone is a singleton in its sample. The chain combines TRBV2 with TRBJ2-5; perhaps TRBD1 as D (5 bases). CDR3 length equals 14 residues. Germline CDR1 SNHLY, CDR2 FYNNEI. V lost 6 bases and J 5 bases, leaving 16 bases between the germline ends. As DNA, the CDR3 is TGTGCCAGCAGCTCCGGGCCAAACAGGGAGACCCAGTACTTC. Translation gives CASSSGPNRETQYF. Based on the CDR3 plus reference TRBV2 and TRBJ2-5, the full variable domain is EPEVTQTPSHQVTQMGQEVILRCVPISNHLYFYWYRQILGQKVEFLVSFYNNEISEKSEIFDDQFSVERPDGSNFTLKIRSTKLEDSAMYFCASSSGPNRETQYFGPGTRLLVL.

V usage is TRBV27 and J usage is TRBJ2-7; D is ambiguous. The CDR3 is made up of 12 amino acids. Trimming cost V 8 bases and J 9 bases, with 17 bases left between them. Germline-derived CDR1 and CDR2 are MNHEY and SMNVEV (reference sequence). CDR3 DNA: TGTGCCAGCGGCCCGAACCTTTCGGGGCAGTACTTC. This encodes CASGPNLSGQYF.

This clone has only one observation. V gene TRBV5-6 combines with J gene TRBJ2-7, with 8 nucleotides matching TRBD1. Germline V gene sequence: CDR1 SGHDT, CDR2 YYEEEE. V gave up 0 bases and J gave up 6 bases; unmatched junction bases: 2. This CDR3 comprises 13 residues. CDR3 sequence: CASSLADRGEQYV. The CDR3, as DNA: TGTGCCAGCAGCTTGGCCGACAGGGGCGAGCAGTACGTC.

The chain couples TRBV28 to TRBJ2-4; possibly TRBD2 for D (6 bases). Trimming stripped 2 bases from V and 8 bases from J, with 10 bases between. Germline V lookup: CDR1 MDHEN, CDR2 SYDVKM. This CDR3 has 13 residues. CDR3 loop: CASSLPPGDIQYF. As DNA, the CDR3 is TGTGCCAGCAGTTTACCCCCGGGGGACATTCAGTACTTC.

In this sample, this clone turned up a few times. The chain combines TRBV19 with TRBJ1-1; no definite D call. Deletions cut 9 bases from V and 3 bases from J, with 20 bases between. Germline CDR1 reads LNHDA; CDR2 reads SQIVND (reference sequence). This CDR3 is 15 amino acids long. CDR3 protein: CASRWGWRVDTEAFF. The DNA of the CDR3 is TGTGCCAGCAGATGGGGTTGGCGGGTTGACACTGAAGCTTTCTTT.

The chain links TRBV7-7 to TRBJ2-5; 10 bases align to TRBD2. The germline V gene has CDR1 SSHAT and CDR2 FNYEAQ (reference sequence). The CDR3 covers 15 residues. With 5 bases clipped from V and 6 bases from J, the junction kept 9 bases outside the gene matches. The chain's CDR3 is CASSAIPSGGKTQYF. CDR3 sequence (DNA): TGTGCCAGCAGCGCTATTCCTAGCGGGGGAAAGACCCAGTACTTC.

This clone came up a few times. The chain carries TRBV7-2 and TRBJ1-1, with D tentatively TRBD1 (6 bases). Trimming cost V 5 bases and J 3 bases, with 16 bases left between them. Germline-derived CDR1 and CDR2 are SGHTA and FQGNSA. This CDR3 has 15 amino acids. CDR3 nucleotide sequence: TGTGCCAGCAGCACCCGAGGGGGATGGGACACTGAAGCTTTCTTT. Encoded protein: CASSTRGGWDTEAFF.

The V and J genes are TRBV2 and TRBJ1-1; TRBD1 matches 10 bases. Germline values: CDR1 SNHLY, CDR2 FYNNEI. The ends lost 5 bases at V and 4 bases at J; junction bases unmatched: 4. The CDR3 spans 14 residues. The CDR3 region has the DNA TGTGCCAGCAGTACTAGGACAGGGGGCACTGAAGCTTTCTTT. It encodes CASSTRTGGTEAFF.

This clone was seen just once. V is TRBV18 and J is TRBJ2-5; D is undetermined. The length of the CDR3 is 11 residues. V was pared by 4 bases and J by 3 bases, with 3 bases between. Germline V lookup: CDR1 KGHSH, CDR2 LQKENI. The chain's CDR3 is CASSREETQYF. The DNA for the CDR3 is TGTGCCAGCTCACGCGAAGAGACCCAGTACTTC.

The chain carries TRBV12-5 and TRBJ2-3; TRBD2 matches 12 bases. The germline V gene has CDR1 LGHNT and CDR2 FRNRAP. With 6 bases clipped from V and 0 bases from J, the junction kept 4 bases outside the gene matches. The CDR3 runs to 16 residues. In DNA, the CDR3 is TGTGCTAGTGGCGCCGGACTAGCGGGGAGCACAGATACGCAGTATTTT. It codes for CASGAGLAGSTDTQYF.

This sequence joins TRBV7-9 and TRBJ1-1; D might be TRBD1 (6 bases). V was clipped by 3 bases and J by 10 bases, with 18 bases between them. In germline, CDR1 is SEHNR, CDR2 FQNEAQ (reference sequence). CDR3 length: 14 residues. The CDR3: CASSLAPGHGPAFF. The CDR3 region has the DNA TGTGCCAGCAGCTTGGCGCCGGGACACGGGCCAGCTTTCTTT.

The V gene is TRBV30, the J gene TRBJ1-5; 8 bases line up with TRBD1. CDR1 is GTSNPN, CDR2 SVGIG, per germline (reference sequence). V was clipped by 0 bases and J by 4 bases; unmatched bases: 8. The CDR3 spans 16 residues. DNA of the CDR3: TGTGCCTGGAGTGTTGGAGGACAGGGTATTAATCAGCCCCAGCATTTT. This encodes CAWSVGGQGINQPQHF.

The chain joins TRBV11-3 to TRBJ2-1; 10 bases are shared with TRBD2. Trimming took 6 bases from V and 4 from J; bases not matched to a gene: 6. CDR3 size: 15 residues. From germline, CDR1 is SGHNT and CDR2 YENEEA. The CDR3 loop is CASRPSGGHYNEQFF. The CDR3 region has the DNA TGTGCCAGCAGGCCTAGCGGGGGCCATTACAATGAGCAGTTCTTC.

CDR3 sequence reads: CASSEKWSSGNTIYF. The DNA of the CDR3 is TGTGCCAGCAGTGAAAAGTGGAGCTCTGGAAACACCATATATTTT. The chain couples TRBV2 to TRBJ1-3; D not certain. The ends were cut back, 2 bases at V and 0 bases at J, with 8 bases in the middle. The germline V gene has CDR1 SNHLY and CDR2 FYNNEI. The CDR3 totals 15 residues. The variable domain in full, with the rest retrieved from reference TRBV2 and TRBJ1-3, is EPEVTQTPSHQVTQMGQEVILRCVPISNHLYFYWYRQILGQKVEFLVSFYNNEISEKSEIFDDQFSVERPDGSNFTLKIRSTKLEDSAMYFCASSEKWSSGNTIYFGEGSWLTVV.

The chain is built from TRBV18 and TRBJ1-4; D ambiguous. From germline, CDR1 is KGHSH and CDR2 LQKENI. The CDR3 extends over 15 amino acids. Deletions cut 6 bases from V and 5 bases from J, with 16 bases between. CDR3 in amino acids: CASSPRETLNEKLFF. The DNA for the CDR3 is TGTGCCAGCTCGCCCAGAGAGACTTTAAATGAAAAACTGTTTTTT.

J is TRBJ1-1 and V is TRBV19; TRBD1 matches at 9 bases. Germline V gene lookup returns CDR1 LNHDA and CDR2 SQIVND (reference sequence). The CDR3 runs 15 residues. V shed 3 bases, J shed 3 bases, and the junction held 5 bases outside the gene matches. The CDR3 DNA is TGTGCCAGTAGTATGAGGGACAGGGTTTACACTGAAGCTTTCTTT. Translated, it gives CASSMRDRVYTEAFF.

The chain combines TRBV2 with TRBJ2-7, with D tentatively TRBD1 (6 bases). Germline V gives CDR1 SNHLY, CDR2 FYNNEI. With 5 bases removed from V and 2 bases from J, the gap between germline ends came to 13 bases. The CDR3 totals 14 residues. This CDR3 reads CASSLPRTAYEQYF. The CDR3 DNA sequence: TGTGCCAGCAGTTTACCCAGGACAGCCTACGAGCAGTACTTC.

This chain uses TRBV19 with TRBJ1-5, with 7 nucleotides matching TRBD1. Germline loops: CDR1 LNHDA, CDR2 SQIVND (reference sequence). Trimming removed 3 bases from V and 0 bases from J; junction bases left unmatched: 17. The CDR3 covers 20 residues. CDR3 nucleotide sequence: TGTGCCAGTAGTATGCCCTTCGCCGGGACAGACCAGTATAGCAATCAGCCCCAGCATTTT. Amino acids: CASSMPFAGTDQYSNQPQHF.